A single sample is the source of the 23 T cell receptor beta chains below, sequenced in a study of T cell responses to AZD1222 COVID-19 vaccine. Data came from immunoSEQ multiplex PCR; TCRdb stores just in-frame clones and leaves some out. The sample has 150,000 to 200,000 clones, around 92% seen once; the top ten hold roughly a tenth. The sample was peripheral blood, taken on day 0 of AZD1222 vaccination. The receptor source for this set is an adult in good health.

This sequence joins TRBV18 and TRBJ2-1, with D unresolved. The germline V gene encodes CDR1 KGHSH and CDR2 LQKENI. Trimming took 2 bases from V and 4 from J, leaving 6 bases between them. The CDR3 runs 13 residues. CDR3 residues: CASSPGFYNEQFF. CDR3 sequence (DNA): TGTGCCAGCTCACCAGGGTTTTACAATGAGCAGTTCTTC. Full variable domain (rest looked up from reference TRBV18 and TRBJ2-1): NAGVMQNPRHLVRRRGQEARLRCSPMKGHSHVYWYRQLPEEGLKFMVYLQKENIIDESGMPKERFSAEFPKEGPSILRIQQVVRGDSAAYFCASSPGFYNEQFFGPGTRLTVL.

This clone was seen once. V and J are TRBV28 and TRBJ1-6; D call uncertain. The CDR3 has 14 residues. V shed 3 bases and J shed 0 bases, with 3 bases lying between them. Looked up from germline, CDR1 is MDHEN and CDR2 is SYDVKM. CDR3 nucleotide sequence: TGTGCCAGCAGTTTGGACTCCTATAATTCACCCCTCCACTTT. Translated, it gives CASSLDSYNSPLHF.

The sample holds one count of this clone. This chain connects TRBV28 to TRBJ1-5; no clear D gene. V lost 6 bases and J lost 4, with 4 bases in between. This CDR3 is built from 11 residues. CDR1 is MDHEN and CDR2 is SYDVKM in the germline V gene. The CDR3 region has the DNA TGTGCCAGCAGCCGTAATCAGCCCCAGCATTTT. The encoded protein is CASSRNQPQHF.

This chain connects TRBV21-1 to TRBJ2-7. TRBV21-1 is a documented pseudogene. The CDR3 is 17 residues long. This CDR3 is CASSKPVWTASSYEQYF. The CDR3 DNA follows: TGTGCCAGCAGCAAACCAGTATGGACGGCGAGCTCCTACGAGCAGTACTTC.

The CDR3 reads CASSPGHGNTEAFF. CDR3 nucleotides: TGTGCCAGCAGCCCAGGGCACGGGAACACTGAAGCTTTCTTT. The chain is built from TRBV11-3 and TRBJ1-1; the D gene is possibly TRBD1 (5 bases). The CDR3 is made up of 14 amino acids. Germline CDR1 reads SGHNT; CDR2 reads YENEEA. V was shortened by 5 bases and J by 1 base, with 11 bases between the two germline ends.

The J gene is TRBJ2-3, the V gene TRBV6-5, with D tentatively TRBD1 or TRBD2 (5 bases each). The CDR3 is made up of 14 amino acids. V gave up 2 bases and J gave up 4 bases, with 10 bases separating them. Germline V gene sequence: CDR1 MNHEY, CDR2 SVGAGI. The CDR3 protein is CASSYGGPADTQYF. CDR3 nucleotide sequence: TGTGCCAGCAGTTACGGGGGTCCAGCAGATACGCAGTATTTT.

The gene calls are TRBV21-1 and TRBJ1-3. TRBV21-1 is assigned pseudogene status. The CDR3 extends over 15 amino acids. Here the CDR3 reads CASSKLLMARNTIYF. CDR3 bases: TGTGCCAGCAGCAAATTATTAATGGCGAGAAACACCATATATTTT.

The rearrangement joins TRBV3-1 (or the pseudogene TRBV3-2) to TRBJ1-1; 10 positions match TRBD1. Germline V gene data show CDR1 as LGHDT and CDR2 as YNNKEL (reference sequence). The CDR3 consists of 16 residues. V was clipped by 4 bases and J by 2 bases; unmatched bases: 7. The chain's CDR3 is CASSRQGARGNTEAFF. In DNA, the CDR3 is TGTGCCAGCAGCCGACAGGGGGCGAGAGGTAACACTGAAGCTTTCTTT.

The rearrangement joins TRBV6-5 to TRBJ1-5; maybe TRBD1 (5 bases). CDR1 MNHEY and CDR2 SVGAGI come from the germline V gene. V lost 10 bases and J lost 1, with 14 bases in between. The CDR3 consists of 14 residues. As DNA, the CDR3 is TGTGCCACCGAGGCAGGGATGAGCAATCAGCCCCAGCATTTT. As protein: CATEAGMSNQPQHF.

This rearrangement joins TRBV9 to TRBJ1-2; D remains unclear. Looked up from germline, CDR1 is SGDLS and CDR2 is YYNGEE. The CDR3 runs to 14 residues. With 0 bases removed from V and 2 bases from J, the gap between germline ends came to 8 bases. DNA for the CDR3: TGTGCCAGCAGCGTAGAACAAGGAAACTATGGCTACACCTTC. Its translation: CASSVEQGNYGYTF.

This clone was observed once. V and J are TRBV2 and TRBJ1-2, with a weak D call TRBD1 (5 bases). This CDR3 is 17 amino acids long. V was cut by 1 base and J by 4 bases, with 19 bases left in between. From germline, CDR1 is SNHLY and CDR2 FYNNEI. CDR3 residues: CASSEGNWGPRGYGYTF. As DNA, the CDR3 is TGTGCCAGCAGTGAAGGGAACTGGGGACCTCGGGGCTATGGCTACACCTTC.

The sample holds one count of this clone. CDR3 bases: TGTGCCAGCAGTCCACACAGGGGGCGCGGTTCGGATGGAGGCTACACCTTC. This sequence encodes CASSPHRGRGSDGGYTF. This chain joins TRBV6-6 and TRBJ1-2; 9 bases align to TRBD1. The CDR3 has 17 amino acids. Germline-derived CDR1 and CDR2 are MNHNY and SVGAGI (reference sequence). V lost 5 bases and J lost 8; bases outside the gene matches: 18.

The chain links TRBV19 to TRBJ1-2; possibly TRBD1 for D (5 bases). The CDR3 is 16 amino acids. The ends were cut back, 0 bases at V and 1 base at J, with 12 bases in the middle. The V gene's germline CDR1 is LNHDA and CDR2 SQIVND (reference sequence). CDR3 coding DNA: TGTGCCAGTAGTATAGACCGGGACCCCGTTAACTATGGCTACACCTTC. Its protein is CASSIDRDPVNYGYTF.

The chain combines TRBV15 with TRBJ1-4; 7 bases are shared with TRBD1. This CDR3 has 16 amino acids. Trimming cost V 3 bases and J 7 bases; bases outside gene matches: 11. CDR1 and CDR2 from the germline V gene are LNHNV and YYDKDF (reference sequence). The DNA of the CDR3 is TGTGCCACCAGCAGGCCCTGGGACAGTGAAACTGAAAAACTGTTTTTT. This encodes CATSRPWDSETEKLFF.

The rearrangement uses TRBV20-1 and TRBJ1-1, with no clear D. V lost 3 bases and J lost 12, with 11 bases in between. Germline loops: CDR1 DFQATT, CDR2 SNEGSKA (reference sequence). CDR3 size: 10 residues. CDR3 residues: CSASDVGTFF. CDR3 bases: TGCAGTGCTAGTGACGTTGGGACTTTCTTT.

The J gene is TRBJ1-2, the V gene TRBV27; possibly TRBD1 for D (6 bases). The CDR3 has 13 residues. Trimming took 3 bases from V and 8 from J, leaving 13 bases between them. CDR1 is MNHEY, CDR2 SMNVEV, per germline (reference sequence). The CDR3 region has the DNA TGTGCCAGCAGTTTCGGCAGGGGAGAAGGCTACACCTTC. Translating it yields CASSFGRGEGYTF.

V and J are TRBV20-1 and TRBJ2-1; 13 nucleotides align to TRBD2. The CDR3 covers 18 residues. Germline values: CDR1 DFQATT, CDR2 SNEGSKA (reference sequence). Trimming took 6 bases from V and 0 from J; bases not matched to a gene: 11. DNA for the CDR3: TGCAGTGCGAGTCAACTAGCGGGAGGGAGAAGCTCCTACAATGAGCAGTTCTTC. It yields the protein CSASQLAGGRSSYNEQFF.

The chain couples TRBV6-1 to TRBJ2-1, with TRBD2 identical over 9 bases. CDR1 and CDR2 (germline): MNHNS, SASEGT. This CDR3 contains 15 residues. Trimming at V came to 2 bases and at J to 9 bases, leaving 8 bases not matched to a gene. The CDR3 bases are TGTGCCAGCAGTGAACAGGCGGGAGGGAGGACTGAGCAGTTCTTC. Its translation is CASSEQAGGRTEQFF.

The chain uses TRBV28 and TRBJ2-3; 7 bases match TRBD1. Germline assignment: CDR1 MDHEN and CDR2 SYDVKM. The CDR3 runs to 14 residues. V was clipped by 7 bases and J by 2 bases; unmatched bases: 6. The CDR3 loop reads CASKPTGITDTQYF. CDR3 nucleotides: TGTGCCAGCAAACCGACAGGGATCACAGATACGCAGTATTTT. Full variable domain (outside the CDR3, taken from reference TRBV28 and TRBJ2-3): DVKVTQSSRYLVKRTGEKVFLECVQDMDHENMFWYRQDPGLGLRLIYFSYDVKMKEKGDIPEGYSVSREKKERFSLILESASTNQTSMYLCASKPTGITDTQYFGPGTRLTVL.

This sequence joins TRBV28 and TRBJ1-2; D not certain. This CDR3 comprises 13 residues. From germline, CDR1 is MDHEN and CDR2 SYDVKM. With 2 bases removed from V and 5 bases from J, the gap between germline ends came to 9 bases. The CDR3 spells CASSLHKEYGYTF. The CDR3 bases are TGTGCCAGCAGTTTACACAAGGAGTATGGCTACACCTTC.

CDR3 nucleotides: TGTGCCAGCAGCCCGGACGGGGGGTCATACGAGCAGTACTTC. Protein: CASSPDGGSYEQYF. The chain carries TRBV3-1 (or the pseudogene TRBV3-2) and TRBJ2-7; 7 bases are shared with TRBD2. Germline assignment: CDR1 LGHDT and CDR2 YNNKEL (reference sequence). The ends lost 4 bases at V and 4 bases at J; junction bases unmatched: 7. The CDR3 has 14 residues.

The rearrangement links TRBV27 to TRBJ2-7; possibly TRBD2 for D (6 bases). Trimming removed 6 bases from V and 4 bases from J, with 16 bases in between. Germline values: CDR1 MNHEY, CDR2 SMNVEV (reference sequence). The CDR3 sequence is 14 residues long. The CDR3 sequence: CASRFGVAGYEQYF. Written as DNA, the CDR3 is TGTGCCAGCAGGTTCGGGGTCGCGGGATACGAGCAGTACTTC.

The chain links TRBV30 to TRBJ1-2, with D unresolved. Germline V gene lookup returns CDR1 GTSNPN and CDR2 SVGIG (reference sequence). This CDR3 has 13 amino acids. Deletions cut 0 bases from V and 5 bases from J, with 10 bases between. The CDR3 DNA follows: TGTGCCTGGAGTGTCAGACGTATTTATGGCTACACCTTC. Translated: CAWSVRRIYGYTF.